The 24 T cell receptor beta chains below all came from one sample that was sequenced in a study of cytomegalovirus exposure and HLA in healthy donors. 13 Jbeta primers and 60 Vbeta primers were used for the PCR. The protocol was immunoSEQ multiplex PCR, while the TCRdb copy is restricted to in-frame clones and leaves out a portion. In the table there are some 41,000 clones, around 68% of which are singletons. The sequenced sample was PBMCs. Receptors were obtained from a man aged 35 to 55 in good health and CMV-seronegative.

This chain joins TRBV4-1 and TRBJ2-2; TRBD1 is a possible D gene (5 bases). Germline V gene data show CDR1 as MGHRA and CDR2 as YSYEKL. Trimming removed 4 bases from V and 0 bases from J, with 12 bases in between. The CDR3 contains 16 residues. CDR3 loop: CASSLSGAANTGELFF. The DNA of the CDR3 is TGCGCCAGCAGCCTATCTGGGGCAGCGAACACCGGGGAGCTGTTTTTT.

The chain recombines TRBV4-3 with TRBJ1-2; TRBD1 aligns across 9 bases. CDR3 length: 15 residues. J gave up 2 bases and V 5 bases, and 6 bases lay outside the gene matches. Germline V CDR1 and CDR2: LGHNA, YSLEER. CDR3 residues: CASSRTGAKNYGYTF. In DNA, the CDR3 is TGCGCCAGCAGCAGGACAGGGGCCAAGAACTATGGCTACACCTTC.

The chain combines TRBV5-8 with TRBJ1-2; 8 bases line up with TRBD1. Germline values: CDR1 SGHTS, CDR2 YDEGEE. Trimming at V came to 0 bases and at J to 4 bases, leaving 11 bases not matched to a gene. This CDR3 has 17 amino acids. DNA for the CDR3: TGTGCCAGCAGCTTGGGAGACAGGGGAATTGTAGGCTATGGCTACACCTTC. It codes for CASSLGDRGIVGYGYTF.

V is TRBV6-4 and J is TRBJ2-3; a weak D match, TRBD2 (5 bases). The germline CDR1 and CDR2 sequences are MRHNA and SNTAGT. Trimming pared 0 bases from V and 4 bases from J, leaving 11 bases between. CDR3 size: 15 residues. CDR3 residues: CASSDSGDGADTQYF. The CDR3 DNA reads TGTGCCAGCAGTGACTCCGGGGATGGGGCAGATACGCAGTATTTT.

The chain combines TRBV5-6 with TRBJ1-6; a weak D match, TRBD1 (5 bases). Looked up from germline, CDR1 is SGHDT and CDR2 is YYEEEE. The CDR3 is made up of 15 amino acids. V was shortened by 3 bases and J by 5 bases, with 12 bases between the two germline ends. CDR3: CASSSPTVDNSPLHF. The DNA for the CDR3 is TGTGCCAGCAGCTCACCGACAGTGGATAATTCACCCCTCCACTTT.

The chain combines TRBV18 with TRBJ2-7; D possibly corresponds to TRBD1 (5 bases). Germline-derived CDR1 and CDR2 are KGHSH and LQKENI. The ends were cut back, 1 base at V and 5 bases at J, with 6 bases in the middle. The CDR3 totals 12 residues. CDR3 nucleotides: TGTGCCAGCTCACCACAGGGGAACGAGCAGTACTTC. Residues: CASSPQGNEQYF.

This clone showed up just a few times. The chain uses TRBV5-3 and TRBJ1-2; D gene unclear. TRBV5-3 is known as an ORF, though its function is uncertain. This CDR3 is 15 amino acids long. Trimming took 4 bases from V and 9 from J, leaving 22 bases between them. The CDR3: CARSLFSRGLRCYTF. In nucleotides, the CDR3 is TGTGCCAGAAGCCTTTTTTCTCGAGGTCTCAGATGCTACACCTTC.

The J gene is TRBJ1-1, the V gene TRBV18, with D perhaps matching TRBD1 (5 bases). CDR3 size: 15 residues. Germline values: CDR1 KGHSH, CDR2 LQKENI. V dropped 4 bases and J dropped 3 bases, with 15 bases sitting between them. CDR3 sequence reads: CASSLRGRADTEAFF. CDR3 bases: TGTGCCAGCTCACTCCGGGGGAGGGCTGACACTGAAGCTTTCTTT.

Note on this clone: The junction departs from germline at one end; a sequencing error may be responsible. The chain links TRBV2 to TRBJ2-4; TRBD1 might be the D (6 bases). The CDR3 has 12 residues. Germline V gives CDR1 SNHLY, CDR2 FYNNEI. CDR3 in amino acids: CASSEGTANSFF. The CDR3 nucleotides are TGTGCCAGCAGTGAAGGGACAGCGAATTCCTTCTTC.

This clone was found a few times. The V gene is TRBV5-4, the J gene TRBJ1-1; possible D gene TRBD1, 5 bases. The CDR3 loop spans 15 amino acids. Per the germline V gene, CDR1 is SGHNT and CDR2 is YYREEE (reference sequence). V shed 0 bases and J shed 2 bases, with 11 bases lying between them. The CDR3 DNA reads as TGTGCCAGCAGCTTGGGACAGTTACGAAACACTGAAGCTTTCTTT. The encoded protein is CASSLGQLRNTEAFF.

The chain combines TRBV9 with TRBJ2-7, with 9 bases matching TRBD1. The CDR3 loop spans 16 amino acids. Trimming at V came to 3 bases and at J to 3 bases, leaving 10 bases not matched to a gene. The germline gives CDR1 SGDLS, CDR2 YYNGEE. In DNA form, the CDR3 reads TGTGCCAGCAGCGCCGTCGGGCAGGGACAGGGCTACGAGCAGTACTTC. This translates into CASSAVGQGQGYEQYF.

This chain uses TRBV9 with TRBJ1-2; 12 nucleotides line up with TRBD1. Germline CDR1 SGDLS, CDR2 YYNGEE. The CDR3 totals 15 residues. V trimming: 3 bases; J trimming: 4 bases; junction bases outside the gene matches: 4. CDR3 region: CASSEGTGGGYGYTF. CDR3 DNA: TGTGCCAGCAGCGAGGGGACAGGGGGCGGCTATGGCTACACCTTC.

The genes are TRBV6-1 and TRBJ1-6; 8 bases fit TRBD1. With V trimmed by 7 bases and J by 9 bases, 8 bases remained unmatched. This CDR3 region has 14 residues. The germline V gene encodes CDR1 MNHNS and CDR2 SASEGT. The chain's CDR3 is CASNFGQGRSPLHF. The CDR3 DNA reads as TGTGCCAGCAACTTCGGACAGGGACGTTCACCCCTCCACTTT.

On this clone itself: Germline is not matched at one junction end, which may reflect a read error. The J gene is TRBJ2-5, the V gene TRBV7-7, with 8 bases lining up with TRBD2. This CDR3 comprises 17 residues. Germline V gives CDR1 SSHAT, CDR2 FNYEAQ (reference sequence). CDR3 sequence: CASSLALSGGSKETQYF. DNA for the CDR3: TGTGCTAGCAGCTTAGCGCTCAGCGGGGGATCCAAAGAGACCCAGTACTTC.

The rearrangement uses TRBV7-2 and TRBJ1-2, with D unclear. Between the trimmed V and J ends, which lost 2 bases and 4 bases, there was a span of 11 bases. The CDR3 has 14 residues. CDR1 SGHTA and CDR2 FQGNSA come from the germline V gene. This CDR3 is CASSLIDDFYGYTF. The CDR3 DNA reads TGTGCCAGCAGCTTAATCGACGACTTCTATGGCTACACCTTC.

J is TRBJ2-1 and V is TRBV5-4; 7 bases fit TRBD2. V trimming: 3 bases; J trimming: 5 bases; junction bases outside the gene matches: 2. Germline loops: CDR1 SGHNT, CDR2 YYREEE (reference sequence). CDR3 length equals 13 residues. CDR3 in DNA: TGTGCCAGCAGCTGGGGGGGAGACAATGAGCAGTTCTTC. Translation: CASSWGGDNEQFF. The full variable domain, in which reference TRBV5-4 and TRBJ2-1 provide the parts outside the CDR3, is ETGVTQSPTHLIKTRGQQVTLRCSSQSGHNTVSWYQQALGQGPQFIFQYYREEENGRGNFPPRFSGLQFPNYSSELNVNALELDDSALYLCASSWGGDNEQFFGPGTRLTVL.

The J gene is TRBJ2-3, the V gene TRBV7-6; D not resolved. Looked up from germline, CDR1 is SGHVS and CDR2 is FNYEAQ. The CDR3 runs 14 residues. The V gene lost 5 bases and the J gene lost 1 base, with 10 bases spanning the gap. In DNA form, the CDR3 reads TGTGCCAGCAGCCCCGATGCGGGCACAGATACGCAGTATTTT. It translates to CASSPDAGTDTQYF.

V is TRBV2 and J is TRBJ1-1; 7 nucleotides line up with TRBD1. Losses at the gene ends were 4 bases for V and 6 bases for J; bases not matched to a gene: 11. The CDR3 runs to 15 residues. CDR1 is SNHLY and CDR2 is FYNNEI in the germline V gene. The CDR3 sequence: CASSGQGGPVPEAFF. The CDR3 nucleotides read TGTGCCAGCAGTGGACAGGGAGGTCCGGTACCTGAAGCTTTCTTT.

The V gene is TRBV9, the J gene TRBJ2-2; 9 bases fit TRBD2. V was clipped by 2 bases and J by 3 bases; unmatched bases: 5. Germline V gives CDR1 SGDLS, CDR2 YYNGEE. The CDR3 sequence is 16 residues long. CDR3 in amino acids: CASSVGGGAYTGELFF. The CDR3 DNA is TGTGCCAGCAGCGTCGGCGGGGGGGCGTACACCGGGGAGCTGTTTTTT.

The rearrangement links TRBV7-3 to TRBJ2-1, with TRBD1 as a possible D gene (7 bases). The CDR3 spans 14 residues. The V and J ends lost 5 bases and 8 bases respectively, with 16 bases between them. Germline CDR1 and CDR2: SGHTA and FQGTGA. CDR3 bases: TGTGCCAGCAGCATCGGAGGGGGCAACTATGAGCAGTTCTTC. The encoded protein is CASSIGGGNYEQFF. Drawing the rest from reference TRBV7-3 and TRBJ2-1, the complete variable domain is GAGVSQTPSNKVTEKGKYVELRCDPISGHTALYWYRQSLGQGPEFLIYFQGTGAADDSGLPNDRFFAVRPEGSVSTLKIQRTERGDSAVYLCASSIGGGNYEQFFGPGTRLTVL.

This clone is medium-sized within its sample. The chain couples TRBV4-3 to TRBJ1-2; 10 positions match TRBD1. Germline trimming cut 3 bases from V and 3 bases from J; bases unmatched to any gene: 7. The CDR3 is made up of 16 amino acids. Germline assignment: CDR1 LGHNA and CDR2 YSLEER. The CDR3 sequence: CASSHSGTGDHYGYTF. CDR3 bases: TGCGCCAGCAGCCATTCCGGGACAGGGGACCACTATGGCTACACCTTC.

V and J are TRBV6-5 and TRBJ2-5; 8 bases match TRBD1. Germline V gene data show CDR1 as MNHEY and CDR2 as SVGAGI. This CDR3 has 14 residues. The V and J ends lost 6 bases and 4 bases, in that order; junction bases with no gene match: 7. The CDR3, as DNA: TGTGCCAGCAGGGACACAGGGGGAACAGAGACCCAGTACTTC. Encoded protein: CASRDTGGTETQYF.

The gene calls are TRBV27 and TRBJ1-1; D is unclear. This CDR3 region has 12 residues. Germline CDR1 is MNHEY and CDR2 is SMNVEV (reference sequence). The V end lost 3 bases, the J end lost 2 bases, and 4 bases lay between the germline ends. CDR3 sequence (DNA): TGTGCCAGCAGTTTCCTTAACACTGAAGCTTTCTTT. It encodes CASSFLNTEAFF.

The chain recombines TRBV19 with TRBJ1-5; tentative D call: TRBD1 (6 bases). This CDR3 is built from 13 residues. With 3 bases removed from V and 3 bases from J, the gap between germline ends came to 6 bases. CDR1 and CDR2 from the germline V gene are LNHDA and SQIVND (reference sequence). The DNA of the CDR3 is TGTGCCAGTAGTATGGGGGCCAATCAGCCCCAGCATTTT. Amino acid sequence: CASSMGANQPQHF.